This T cell receptor (beta chain) is drawn from a study of T cells expressing NK-cell markers (dated by TCRdb to about 2020). Regarding the complete study: Three sorted T-cell subsets (CD3+CD56+NKG2C+, CD3+CD56+NKG2C- and CD3+CD56-NKG2C+) from fewer than 10 donors had their TCR beta-chain repertoires profiled. Seven of the eight sequenced donors were HCMV-seropositive and one was HCMV-seronegative. The eight sequenced donors were randomly selected healthy volunteers, three men and five women. Sequencing of the libraries produced 2 x 150 bp reads on Illumina HiSeq 2000/2500, MiSeq or NextSeq. Overall study outcomes, separate from this receptor: Whether the expanded NKG2C-expressing T cell clones were specific for HCMV antigens was left unclear. In several donors, the dominant CD3+CD56+NKG2C+ clonotypes were found to rank among the top 10 CD8+ clonotypes and to make up roughly 1.0-7.0% of CD8+ T cells. Those dominant clonotypes were again the most abundant among CD3+CD56-NKG2C+ cells in a handful of donors, at about 25-65%.

Comment on this clonotype: Its antigen remains unidentified.

CDR1 and CDR2 are drawn from the germline V gene: LGHNA, YNFKEQ. From its cysteine to its phenylalanine, the CDR3 spans 16 amino acids. The protein alone is recorded here. To determine HCMV serostatus, a commercial ELISA kit was used to detect HCMV-specific IgG in serum. Ficoll density gradient centrifugation was used to isolate peripheral blood mononuclear cells from blood. The listed sequencing device is Illumina HiSeq 2000. TCR beta cDNA libraries were made by 5'RACE template switching that added a universal primer site and unique molecular identifiers. Synthesis of cDNA was primed from the TCR beta constant segment and was followed by two consecutive PCR amplification steps. In the authors' own workflow: MIGEC handled demultiplexing of the reads and grouping by UMI, while MiTCR was used to assemble and quantify clonotypes. To exclude erroneous sequences, only TCR cDNA sequences supported by at least two reads were retained. The tcR package was used for downstream repertoire analysis, and clonotypes were matched between fractions using CDR3 nucleotide sequence together with V segment. VDJmatch was used to annotate antigen specificity against VDJdb, with one amino acid substitution in CDR3 allowed. TCRdb reprocessed the sequencing reads and holds a single record per CDR3 protein sequence, with no DNA. The V and J calls were not made by the authors but by TCRdb's processing. The table for this sample lists some 150,000 distinct CDR3 sequences. The ten largest make up roughly 12% of the sample.

The chain is encoded by TRBV4-2 joined to TRBJ2-7; TCRdb indicates TRBD2, and absent DNA this call remains unverified. The source is a man between 18 and 35 years old in good health. Donor details come from another sample of the same person, matched by shared clones. The sequencing sample was made of blood T cells: a sorted CD56 or NKG2C T cell subset, CD4+ or CD8+ T cells, or bulk PBMC T cells (not recorded which). Here the CDR3 is given as CASSQEGSGSLYEQYF.